The TCR beta chain described here comes from a study of PD-1 blockade in classical Hodgkin lymphoma. Study observations and caveats: Baseline TCR diversity was reportedly lower in newly diagnosed patients than healthy donors.

Remarks on this clone: Its target is unknown.

Data came from immunoSEQ multiplex PCR; TCRdb stores just in-frame clones and leaves some out. The sample has 13,000 or so clones; roughly 80% are singletons. Time point denoted: cycle 4 day 1 (C4D1), after about 6 weeks of nivolumab. All patients relapsed after autologous stem cell transplantation, and brentuximab vedotin exposure varied. Thawed PBMCs underwent magnetic negative selection to yield purified CD4+ T cells. The specimen was CD4+ T cells from blood, collected before the fourth cycle of nivolumab. The TCR was taken from a human donor with classical Hodgkin lymphoma.

CDR3 bases: TGCAGTGCCGGGGGGAATGGCTACACCTTC. Protein sequence: CSAGGNGYTF. The J gene is TRBJ1-2, the V gene TRBV20-1, with a possible D match to TRBD1 (5 bases). This CDR3 region has 10 residues. V was clipped by 6 bases and J by 6 bases, with 8 bases between them. Germline CDR1 DFQATT, CDR2 SNEGSKA (reference sequence).